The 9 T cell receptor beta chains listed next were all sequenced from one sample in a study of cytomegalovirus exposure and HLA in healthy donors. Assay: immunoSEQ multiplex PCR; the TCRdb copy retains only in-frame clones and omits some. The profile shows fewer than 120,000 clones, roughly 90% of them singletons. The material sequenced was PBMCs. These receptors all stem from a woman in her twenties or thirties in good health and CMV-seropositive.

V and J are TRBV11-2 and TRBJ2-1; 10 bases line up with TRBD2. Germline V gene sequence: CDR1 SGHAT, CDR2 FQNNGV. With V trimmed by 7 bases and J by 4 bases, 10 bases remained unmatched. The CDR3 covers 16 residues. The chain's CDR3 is CASTRLAGNIYNEQFF. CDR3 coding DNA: TGTGCCAGCACCCGACTAGCGGGCAATATTTACAATGAGCAGTTCTTC.

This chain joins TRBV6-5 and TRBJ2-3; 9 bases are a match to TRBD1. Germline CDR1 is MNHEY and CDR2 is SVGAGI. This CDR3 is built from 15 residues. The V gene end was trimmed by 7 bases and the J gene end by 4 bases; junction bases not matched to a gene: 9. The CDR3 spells CASTEQGAIADTQYF. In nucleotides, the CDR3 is TGTGCCAGCACGGAACAGGGGGCGATCGCAGATACGCAGTATTTT.

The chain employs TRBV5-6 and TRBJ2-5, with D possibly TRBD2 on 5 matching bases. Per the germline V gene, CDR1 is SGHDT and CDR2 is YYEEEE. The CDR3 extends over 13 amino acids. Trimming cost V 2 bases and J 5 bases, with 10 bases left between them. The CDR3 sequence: CASSFLGVETQYF. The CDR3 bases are TGTGCCAGCAGCTTCTTGGGAGTGGAGACCCAGTACTTC. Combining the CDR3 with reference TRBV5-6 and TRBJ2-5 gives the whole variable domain DAGVTQSPTHLIKTRGQQVTLRCSPKSGHDTVSWYQQALGQGPQFIFQYYEEEERQRGNFPDRFSGHQFPNYSSELNVNALLLGDSALYLCASSFLGVETQYFGPGTRLLVL.

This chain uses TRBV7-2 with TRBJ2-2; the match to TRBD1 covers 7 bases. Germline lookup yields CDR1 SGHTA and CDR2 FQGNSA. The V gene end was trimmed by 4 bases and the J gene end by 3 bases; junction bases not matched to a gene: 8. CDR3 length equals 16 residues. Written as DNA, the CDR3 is TGTGCCAGCAGCTCAGCCAGGGGGAAGGACACCGGGGAGCTGTTTTTT. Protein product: CASSSARGKDTGELFF.

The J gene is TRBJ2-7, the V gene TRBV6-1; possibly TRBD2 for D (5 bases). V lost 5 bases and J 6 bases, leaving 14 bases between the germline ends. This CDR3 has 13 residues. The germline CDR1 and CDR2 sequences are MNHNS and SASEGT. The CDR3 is CASSPQSRGEQYF. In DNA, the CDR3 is TGTGCCAGCAGTCCGCAGAGTCGGGGCGAGCAGTACTTC.

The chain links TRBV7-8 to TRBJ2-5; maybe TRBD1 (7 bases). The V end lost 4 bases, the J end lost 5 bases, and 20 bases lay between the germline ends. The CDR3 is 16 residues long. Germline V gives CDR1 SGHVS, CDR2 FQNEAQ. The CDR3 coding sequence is TGTGCCAGCAGCTCCCGAAGGTTCCAGGGGGGTGAGACCCAGTACTTC. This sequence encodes CASSSRRFQGGETQYF.

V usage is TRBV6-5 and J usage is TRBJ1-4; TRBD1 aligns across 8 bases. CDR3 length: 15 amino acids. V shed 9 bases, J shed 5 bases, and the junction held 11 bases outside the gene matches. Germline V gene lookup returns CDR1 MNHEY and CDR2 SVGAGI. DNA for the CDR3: TGTGCCAGTACAGCCCGGGACAGGTTAAATGAAAAACTGTTTTTT. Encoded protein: CASTARDRLNEKLFF.

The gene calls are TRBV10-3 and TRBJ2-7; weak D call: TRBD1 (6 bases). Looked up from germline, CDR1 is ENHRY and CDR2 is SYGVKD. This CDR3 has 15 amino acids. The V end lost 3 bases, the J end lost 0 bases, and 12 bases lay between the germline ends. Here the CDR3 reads CAISDFTGNSYEQYF. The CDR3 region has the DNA TGTGCCATCAGTGATTTTACAGGGAACTCCTACGAGCAGTACTTC.

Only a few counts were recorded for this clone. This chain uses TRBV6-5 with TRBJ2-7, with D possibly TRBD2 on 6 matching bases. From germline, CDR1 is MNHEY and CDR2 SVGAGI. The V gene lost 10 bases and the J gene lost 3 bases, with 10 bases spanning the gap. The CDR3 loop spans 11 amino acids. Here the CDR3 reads CATGRGYEQYF. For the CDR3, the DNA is TGTGCCACCGGGAGAGGCTACGAGCAGTACTTC.